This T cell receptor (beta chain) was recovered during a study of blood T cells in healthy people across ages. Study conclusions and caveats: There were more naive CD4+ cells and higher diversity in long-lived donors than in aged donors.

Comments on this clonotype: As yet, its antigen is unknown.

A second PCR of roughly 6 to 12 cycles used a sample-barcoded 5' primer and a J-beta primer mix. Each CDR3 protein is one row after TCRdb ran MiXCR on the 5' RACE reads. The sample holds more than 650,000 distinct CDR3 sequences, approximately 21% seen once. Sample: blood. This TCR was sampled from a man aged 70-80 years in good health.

Here the CDR3 reads CSVGGTQGLQYF. CDR3 nucleotide sequence: TGCAGCGTTGGGGGCACCCAGGGTTTGCAGTACTTC. This chain links TRBV29-1 with TRBJ2-7; D is perhaps TRBD1 (5 bases). CDR3 length equals 12 residues. CDR1 and CDR2 (germline): SQVTM, ANQGSEA. Trimming cost V 4 bases and J 9 bases, with 16 bases left between them.